This T cell receptor (beta chain) was found in a study of blood T cells in healthy people across ages. Germline CDR1 is SGHVS and CDR2 is FQNEAQ. The ends were cut back, 5 bases at V and 5 bases at J, with 15 bases in the middle. The length of the CDR3 is 15 residues. A J-beta primer mix and a sample-barcoded 5' primer were used in a second PCR of roughly 7 to 12 cycles. TCRdb processed the 5' RACE reads anew with MiXCR; each CDR3 protein has one entry. The sample shows more than 600,000 distinct CDR3 sequences, roughly 25% of them seen only once. In its sample, this clonotype was seen a few times. This sample was also put to use in a study of T cells of mothers and their children. This second study says: Whether related or unrelated, pairs show similar shaping of TCR recombination output by thymic selection.

This receptor was obtained from a boy between 10 and 17 years old in good health. The chain recombines TRBV7-8 with TRBJ1-4, with D perhaps TRBD1 (6 bases). The material sequenced was blood. In DNA, the CDR3 is TGTGCCAGCAGCCCGCAGGGACACTCAAATGAAAAACTGTTTTTT. This sequence encodes CASSPQGHSNEKLFF.